These 26 T cell receptor beta chains were all obtained from the same sample, sequenced in a study of a mutant IDH1 vaccine in newly diagnosed glioma. The time point denotes: baseline, week 1 (first vaccination visit). Treatment: pre-vaccination baseline after standard-of-care therapy. Assay: immunoSEQ multiplex PCR; the TCRdb copy retains only in-frame clones and omits some. The sample contains about 36,000 clones, roughly 90% of which appear only once. The input for sequencing was PBMCs, taken from a glioma patient treated with radiotherapy, temozolomide or both. These receptors were taken from a man between 18 and 29 years old with glioma.

V and J are TRBV19 and TRBJ1-5; D gene uncertain. CDR1 and CDR2 (germline): LNHDA, SQIVND (reference sequence). V gave up 3 bases and J gave up 0 bases, with 12 bases separating them. This CDR3 has 16 residues. The CDR3 nucleotides are TGTGCCAGTAGTATGAGGCCGGGCGATAGCAATCAGCCCCAGCATTTT. Protein product: CASSMRPGDSNQPQHF.

V usage is TRBV27 and J usage is TRBJ2-1; 11 nucleotides agree with TRBD2. V trimming: 0 bases; J trimming: 7 bases; junction bases outside the gene matches: 5. CDR3 length: 16 residues. Germline CDR1 reads MNHEY; CDR2 reads SMNVEV (reference sequence). The CDR3 DNA follows: TGTGCCAGCAGTTTATCTCGGCTAGCGGGAGGTAATGAGCAGTTCTTC. Translating it yields CASSLSRLAGGNEQFF.

V and J are TRBV7-9 and TRBJ1-1; 8 positions agree with TRBD1. CDR3 length: 14 residues. Germline V gene sequence: CDR1 SEHNR, CDR2 FQNEAQ (reference sequence). Losses at the gene ends were 5 bases for V and 5 bases for J; bases not matched to a gene: 7. The CDR3 coding sequence is TGTGCCAGCAGCGACCCGACAGGGGTAACTGAAGCTTTCTTT. Translation: CASSDPTGVTEAFF.

The chain links TRBV13 to TRBJ2-1, with D maybe TRBD1 (5 bases). This CDR3 is 14 amino acids long. V lost 5 bases to trimming and J lost 3 bases, with 11 bases between them. Germline V gene data show CDR1 as PRHDT and CDR2 as FYEKMQ (reference sequence). The chain's CDR3 is CASSRQRDYNEQFF. CDR3 nucleotides: TGTGCCAGCAGCCGACAGCGCGACTACAATGAGCAGTTCTTC.

The chain uses TRBV9 and TRBJ2-1; TRBD2 matches 8 bases. This CDR3 is built from 20 residues. Trimming took 0 bases from V and 0 from J; bases not matched to a gene: 14. The germline V gene has CDR1 SGDLS and CDR2 YYNGEE. The CDR3 reads CASSVGEGGRSRSSYNEQFF. The CDR3 nucleotides are TGTGCCAGCAGCGTAGGAGAAGGCGGGAGGTCGAGGAGCTCCTACAATGAGCAGTTCTTC.

The chain uses TRBV7-6 and TRBJ1-1; D remains ambiguous. V lost 5 bases to trimming and J lost 3 bases, with 10 bases between them. Germline values: CDR1 SGHVS, CDR2 FNYEAQ. The CDR3 consists of 13 residues. This CDR3 is CASSPNEDTEAFF. DNA for the CDR3: TGTGCCAGCAGCCCAAACGAGGACACTGAAGCTTTCTTT.

The V call is TRBV9, the J call TRBJ2-2; D possibly uses TRBD1 or TRBD2 (5 bases each). This CDR3 region has 15 residues. Germline lookup yields CDR1 SGDLS and CDR2 YYNGEE. Between the trimmed V and J ends, which lost 0 bases and 4 bases, there was a span of 10 bases. CDR3 region: CASSVAVGVTGELFF. CDR3 sequence (DNA): TGTGCCAGCAGCGTAGCTGTGGGGGTCACCGGGGAGCTGTTTTTT.

The chain uses TRBV2 and TRBJ1-1; D is unclear. The germline CDR1 and CDR2 sequences are SNHLY and FYNNEI. V was clipped by 6 bases and J by 3 bases, with 5 bases between them. The CDR3 extends over 11 amino acids. CDR3 nucleotide sequence: TGTGCCAGCAGCCGGGACACTGAAGCTTTCTTT. Translated: CASSRDTEAFF.

The rearrangement joins TRBV18 to TRBJ2-5, with 7 positions matching TRBD1. The trim removed 2 bases at V and 2 bases at J, leaving 5 bases unmatched. From germline, CDR1 is KGHSH and CDR2 LQKENI. The length of the CDR3 is 15 residues. CDR3 coding DNA: TGTGCCAGCTCACCATCCGGGACAGTACAAGAGACCCAGTACTTC. It yields the protein CASSPSGTVQETQYF.

V gene TRBV7-8 combines with J gene TRBJ1-1; perhaps TRBD1 as D (5 bases). Between the trimmed V and J ends, which lost 3 bases and 3 bases, there was a span of 8 bases. This CDR3 region has 13 residues. The germline V gene has CDR1 SGHVS and CDR2 FQNEAQ. CDR3 sequence: CASSLGGDTEAFF. CDR3 nucleotides: TGTGCCAGCAGCTTGGGAGGGGACACTGAAGCTTTCTTT.

This chain connects TRBV2 to TRBJ2-1, with D possibly matching TRBD1 (5 bases). CDR3 length: 14 residues. Germline lookup yields CDR1 SNHLY and CDR2 FYNNEI. V was trimmed by 7 bases and J by 0 bases, leaving 10 bases between them. CDR3 sequence (DNA): TGTGCCAGCAATCAGGGAAGCTCCTACAATGAGCAGTTCTTC. This translates into CASNQGSSYNEQFF.

The chain recombines TRBV30 with TRBJ2-1; TRBD2 matches 10 bases. Germline-derived CDR1 and CDR2 are GTSNPN and SVGIG (reference sequence). The CDR3 extends over 16 amino acids. Losses at the gene ends were 8 bases for V and 2 bases for J; bases not matched to a gene: 12. CDR3 amino acids: CALSGRAQFPYNEQFF. CDR3 coding DNA: TGTGCCCTAAGCGGGAGGGCTCAATTTCCCTACAATGAGCAGTTCTTC.

The chain joins TRBV28 to TRBJ2-3; a weak D match, TRBD2 (5 bases). Germline V lookup: CDR1 MDHEN, CDR2 SYDVKM. The CDR3 runs 14 residues. V gave up 4 bases and J gave up 1 base, with 9 bases separating them. The CDR3, as DNA: TGTGCCAGCAGTTACCAGCGGCGCACAGATACGCAGTATTTT. Its translation is CASSYQRRTDTQYF.

V usage is TRBV5-1 and J usage is TRBJ1-1, with TRBD1 identical over 7 bases. The CDR3 loop spans 14 amino acids. V shed 4 bases and J 6 bases; nucleotides not matched to a gene: 9. Germline V lookup: CDR1 SGHRS, CDR2 YFSETQ. The CDR3, as DNA: TGCGCCAGCAGCGCGACAGGGAGTGGAGCTGAAGCTTTCTTT. Encoded protein: CASSATGSGAEAFF.

The CDR3 reads CASSLRPSGGSDTQYF. DNA for the CDR3: TGCGCCAGCAGCTTGAGGCCTAGCGGCGGGTCAGATACGCAGTATTTT. This chain connects TRBV5-1 to TRBJ2-3; TRBD2 aligns across 7 bases. The germline V gene encodes CDR1 SGHRS and CDR2 YFSETQ. V lost 1 base to trimming and J lost 4 bases; unmatched junction nucleotides: 9. This CDR3 region has 16 residues.

The chain joins TRBV19 to TRBJ1-1; 7 positions agree with TRBD1. The CDR3 spans 14 residues. Per the germline V gene, CDR1 is LNHDA and CDR2 is SQIVND (reference sequence). With V trimmed by 9 bases and J by 9 bases, 16 bases remained unmatched. The CDR3 nucleotides are TGTGCCAGCCACTCCGGGACAGCGCACGTTAAAGCTTTCTTT. Residues: CASHSGTAHVKAFF.

The CDR3: CASSTGVNEQFF. The CDR3 nucleotides read TGTGCCAGTAGTACAGGGGTCAATGAGCAGTTCTTC. The chain links TRBV19 to TRBJ2-1; maybe TRBD1 (6 bases). The CDR3 is 12 amino acids. The germline CDR1 and CDR2 sequences are LNHDA and SQIVND (reference sequence). Trimming took off 4 bases at V and 6 bases at J, with 7 bases between the two ends.

The chain's CDR3 is CSAPTSGKYNEQFF. The CDR3, as DNA: TGCAGCGCCCCGACTAGCGGGAAATACAATGAGCAGTTCTTC. The rearrangement links TRBV29-1 to TRBJ2-1, with TRBD2 identical over 11 bases. Germline lookup yields CDR1 SQVTM and CDR2 ANQGSEA. CDR3 length equals 14 residues. The junction had 6 bases not matched to a gene; V was cut back by 7 bases and J by 4 bases.

CDR3 protein: CASSSGQLINYGYTF. The CDR3 DNA reads TGTGCCAGCAGCTCAGGACAGCTGATAAACTATGGCTACACCTTC. The J gene is TRBJ1-2, the V gene TRBV7-9; tentatively, D is TRBD1 (6 bases). Trimming removed 4 bases from V and 2 bases from J, with 14 bases in between. CDR3 length equals 15 residues. Germline loops: CDR1 SEHNR, CDR2 FQNEAQ (reference sequence). Supplemented by reference TRBV7-9 and TRBJ1-2, the full variable domain reads DTGVSQNPRHKITKRGQNVTFRCDPISEHNRLYWYRQTLGQGPEFLTYFQNEAQLEKSRLLSDRFSAERPKGSFSTLEIQRTEQGDSAMYLCASSSGQLINYGYTFGSGTRLTVV.

The table lists this clone with a few counts. The CDR3 is CASSLAGARGAEAFF. For the CDR3, the DNA is TGTGCCAGCAGTTTAGCAGGCGCGCGGGGGGCTGAAGCTTTCTTT. The rearrangement joins TRBV28 to TRBJ1-1, with a tentative D call TRBD1 (5 bases). CDR1 is MDHEN, CDR2 SYDVKM, per germline. The CDR3 length is 15 residues. Trimming stripped 2 bases from V and 6 bases from J, with 16 bases between.

The chain links TRBV7-9 to TRBJ2-1; TRBD1 or TRBD2 may be the D gene (6 bases each). CDR1 and CDR2 (germline): SEHNR, FQNEAQ (reference sequence). The ends were cut back, 5 bases at V and 4 bases at J, with 12 bases in the middle. This CDR3 has 14 residues. This chain's CDR3 is CASSPLGGYNEQFF. The CDR3, as DNA: TGTGCCAGCAGCCCCTTAGGGGGGTACAATGAGCAGTTCTTC.

V and J are TRBV18 and TRBJ1-1, with D hard to call. The V end lost 3 bases, the J end lost 8 bases, and 7 bases lay between the germline ends. Germline-derived CDR1 and CDR2 are KGHSH and LQKENI. CDR3 size: 11 residues. The CDR3 nucleotides are TGTGCCAGCTCACCGGGGAGAGAAGCTTTCTTT. Translating it yields CASSPGREAFF.

The chain couples TRBV2 to TRBJ1-1; 7 nucleotides match TRBD1. This CDR3 contains 17 residues. Germline V gene sequence: CDR1 SNHLY, CDR2 FYNNEI. V lost 5 bases and J lost 3; bases outside the gene matches: 15. The DNA of the CDR3 is TGTGCCAGCAGTCCGAGGGCCTTAACAGGGGCCCACACTGAAGCTTTCTTT. Protein: CASSPRALTGAHTEAFF.

J is TRBJ1-1 and V is TRBV5-1; D is perhaps TRBD1 (6 bases). This CDR3 is built from 13 residues. In germline, CDR1 is SGHRS, CDR2 YFSETQ. Trimming removed 4 bases at V and 8 bases at J, with 15 bases between. The CDR3 region has the DNA TGCGCCAGCAGCGAGGGGGACTGGCCAGAAGCTTTCTTT. Its translation: CASSEGDWPEAFF.

The chain joins TRBV6-5 to TRBJ1-2; 7 bases fit TRBD1. V dropped 5 bases and J dropped 5; count of bases not matched to a gene: 5. CDR1 is MNHEY, CDR2 SVGAGI, per germline. The CDR3 runs to 13 residues. CDR3 protein: CASSRDRDYGYTF. DNA for the CDR3: TGTGCCAGCAGTCGTGACAGGGATTATGGCTACACCTTC.

The chain joins TRBV5-8 to TRBJ1-2; TRBD1 matches at 7 bases. CDR1 SGHTS and CDR2 YDEGEE come from the germline V gene. V trimming: 2 bases; J trimming: 6 bases; junction bases outside the gene matches: 7. The CDR3 contains 14 residues. CDR3 residues: CASSFPGGTDGYTF. The DNA of the CDR3 is TGTGCCAGCAGCTTCCCAGGGGGGACGGATGGCTACACCTTC.